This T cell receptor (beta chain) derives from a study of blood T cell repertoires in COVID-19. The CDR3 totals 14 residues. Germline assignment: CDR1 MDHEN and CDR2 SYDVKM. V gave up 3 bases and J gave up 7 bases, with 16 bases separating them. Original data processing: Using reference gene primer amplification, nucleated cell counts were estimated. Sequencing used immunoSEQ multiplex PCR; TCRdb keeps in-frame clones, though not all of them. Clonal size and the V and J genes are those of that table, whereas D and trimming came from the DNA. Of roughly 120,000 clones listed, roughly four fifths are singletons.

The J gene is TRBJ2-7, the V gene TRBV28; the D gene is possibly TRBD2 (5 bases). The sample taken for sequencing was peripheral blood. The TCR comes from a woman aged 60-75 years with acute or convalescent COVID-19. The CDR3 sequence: CASSFVVGVGEQYF. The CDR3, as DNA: TGTGCCAGCAGTTTTGTAGTCGGGGTTGGAGAGCAGTACTTC.